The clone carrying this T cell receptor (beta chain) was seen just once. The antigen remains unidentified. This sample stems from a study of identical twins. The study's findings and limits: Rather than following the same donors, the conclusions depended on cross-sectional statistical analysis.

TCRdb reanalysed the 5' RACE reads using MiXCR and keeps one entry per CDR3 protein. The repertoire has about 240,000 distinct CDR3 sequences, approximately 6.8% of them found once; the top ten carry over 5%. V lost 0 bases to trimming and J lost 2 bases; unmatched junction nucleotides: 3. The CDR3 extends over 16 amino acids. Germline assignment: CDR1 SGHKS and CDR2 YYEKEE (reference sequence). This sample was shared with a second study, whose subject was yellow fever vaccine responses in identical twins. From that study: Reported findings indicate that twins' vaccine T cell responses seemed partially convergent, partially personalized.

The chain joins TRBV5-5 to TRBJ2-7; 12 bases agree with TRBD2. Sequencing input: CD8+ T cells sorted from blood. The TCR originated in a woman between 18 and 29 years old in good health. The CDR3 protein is CASSLDRTSGAYEQYF. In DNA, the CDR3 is TGTGCCAGCAGCTTGGACCGGACTAGCGGGGCCTACGAGCAGTACTTC.